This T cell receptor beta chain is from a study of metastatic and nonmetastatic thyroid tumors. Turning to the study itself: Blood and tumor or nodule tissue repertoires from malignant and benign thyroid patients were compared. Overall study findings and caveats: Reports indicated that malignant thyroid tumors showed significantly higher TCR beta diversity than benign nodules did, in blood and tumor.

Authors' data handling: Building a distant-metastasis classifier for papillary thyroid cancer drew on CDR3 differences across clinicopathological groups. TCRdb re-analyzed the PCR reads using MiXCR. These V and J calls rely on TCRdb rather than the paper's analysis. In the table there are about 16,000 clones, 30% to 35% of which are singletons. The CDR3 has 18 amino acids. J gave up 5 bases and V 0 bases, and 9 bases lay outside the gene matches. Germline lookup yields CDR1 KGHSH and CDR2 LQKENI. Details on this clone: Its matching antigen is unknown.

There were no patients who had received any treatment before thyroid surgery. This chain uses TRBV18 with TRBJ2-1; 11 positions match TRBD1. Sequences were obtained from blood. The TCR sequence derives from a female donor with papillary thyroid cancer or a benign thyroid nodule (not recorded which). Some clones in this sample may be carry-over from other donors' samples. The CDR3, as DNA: TGTGCCAGCTCACCACCAAGGACAGGGGGCAATTGGCACAATGAGCAGTTCTTC. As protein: CASSPPRTGGNWHNEQFF.